The 9 T cell receptor beta chains given below trace back to one sample, sequenced in a study of sequential checkpoint blockade in melanoma. Profiled with immunoSEQ multiplex PCR; TCRdb holds only in-frame clones, not every one. The repertoire consists of 15,000 to 20,000 clones, with roughly 28% occurring once and the leading ten covering roughly 6.8%. Noted treatment: randomized to nivolumab then ipilimumab (arm A) or the reverse (arm B). The material was tumor tissue (inferred from file names), obtained from a patient given nivolumab and ipilimumab in sequence. Receptors originate from a human donor with melanoma.

This clone was recorded a few times. This chain links TRBV11-3 with TRBJ1-2; D may be TRBD1 (5 bases). The CDR3 extends over 14 amino acids. The germline CDR1 and CDR2 sequences are SGHNT and YENEEA. V was cut by 3 bases and J by 3 bases, with 11 bases left in between. The CDR3 is CASSLWGKYYGYTF. DNA for the CDR3: TGTGCCAGCAGCTTGTGGGGGAAATACTATGGCTACACCTTC.

The V gene is TRBV9, the J gene TRBJ1-5; TRBD1 is a possible D gene (5 bases). The length of the CDR3 is 15 residues. Trimming took off 6 bases at V and 5 bases at J, with 18 bases between the two ends. Germline CDR1 and CDR2: SGDLS and YYNGEE. The CDR3 coding sequence is TGTGCCAGCAAGAGACACATGGGGGTAGATCAGCCCCAGCATTTT. Residues: CASKRHMGVDQPQHF.

The chain links TRBV11-3 to TRBJ2-5; D perhaps matches TRBD2 (6 bases). V was shortened by 5 bases and J by 2 bases, with 12 bases between the two germline ends. The CDR3 covers 14 residues. Looked up from germline, CDR1 is SGHNT and CDR2 is YENEEA. CDR3 residues: CASSLVGTQETQYF. As DNA, the CDR3 is TGTGCCAGCAGCCTAGTAGGGACTCAAGAGACCCAGTACTTC. Variable domain in full (rest from reference TRBV11-3 and TRBJ2-5): EAGVVQSPRYKIIEKKQPVAFWCNPISGHNTLYWYLQNLGQGPELLIRYENEEAVDDSQLPKDRFSAERLKGVDSTLKIQPAELGDSAVYLCASSLVGTQETQYFGPGTRLLVL.

This clone has at least ten counts. The V call is TRBV11-3, the J call TRBJ2-2, with 7 positions matching TRBD2. Germline CDR1 SGHNT, CDR2 YENEEA. The CDR3 has 15 residues. The ends lost 4 bases at V and 2 bases at J; junction bases unmatched: 4. In DNA form, the CDR3 reads TGTGCCAGCAGCTGGGACTACTCAAACACCGGGGAGCTGTTTTTT. This sequence encodes CASSWDYSNTGELFF.

The J gene is TRBJ2-7, the V gene TRBV10-2; D uncertain. Germline CDR1 is WSHSY and CDR2 is SAAADI. V was pared by 2 bases and J by 1 base, with 6 bases between. This CDR3 has 13 amino acids. Here the CDR3 reads CASSEHGSYEQYF. The CDR3 DNA reads as TGCGCCAGCAGTGAGCACGGGTCCTACGAGCAGTACTTC.

The CDR3 DNA sequence: TGTGCCAGTAGTATTTCTGGCAGGGGGAATAGTCACGAGCAGTACTTC. Protein product: CASSISGRGNSHEQYF. The chain couples TRBV19 to TRBJ2-7, with TRBD1 matching over 7 bases. Per germline, CDR1 LNHDA and CDR2 SQIVND (reference sequence). The CDR3 sequence is 16 residues long. V was clipped by 3 bases and J by 5 bases; unmatched bases: 13.

Written as DNA, the CDR3 is TGTGCCAGCAGCCAAGTTCGGGGACTAGCGGGCCGCACAGATACGCAGTATTTT. It codes for CASSQVRGLAGRTDTQYF. This chain connects TRBV14 to TRBJ2-3, with 12 bases lining up with TRBD2. This CDR3 has 18 residues. V gave up 1 base and J gave up 1 base; unmatched junction bases: 6. Germline assignment: CDR1 SGHDN and CDR2 FVKESK.

The chain employs TRBV5-1 and TRBJ1-1; the D gene is possibly TRBD1 (5 bases). Germline CDR1 SGHRS, CDR2 YFSETQ. V was pared by 2 bases and J by 1 base, with 12 bases between. This CDR3 is built from 15 residues. CDR3 sequence (DNA): TGCGCCAGCAGCTTCCGGGGACGGACGAACACTGAAGCTTTCTTT. Translation: CASSFRGRTNTEAFF.

This clone has just a few counts. The V gene is TRBV7-1, the J gene TRBJ1-1; unclear D gene. TRBV7-1 is an open reading frame whose function is uncertain. V was shortened by 4 bases and J by 3 bases, with 9 bases between the two germline ends. This CDR3 has 13 amino acids. The CDR3 reads CASSLAWDTEAFF. As DNA, the CDR3 is TGTGCCAGCAGCTTAGCGTGGGACACTGAAGCTTTCTTT.